Below are 6 T cell receptor beta chains sequenced from a single sample in a study of T-cell reconstitution after alpha-beta-depleted transplantation in children. Unique molecular identifiers featured in how the TCRbeta library was prepared. TCRdb redid the calling of the PCR reads with MiXCR, one entry per CDR3 protein. The table has some 200,000 distinct CDR3 sequences, roughly 15% seen once. The sample in question was PBMCs from the stem cell graft donor, obtained from the stem cell graft. The receptors originated from a human donor who donated a stem cell graft to a child with acute lymphoblastic leukemia.

This clonotype was recorded many times. CDR3 region: CASSFQTIQGREDTQYF. The CDR3 nucleotides are TGTGCCAGCAGCTTTCAGACGATACAGGGTAGGGAAGATACGCAGTATTTT. The chain couples TRBV28 to TRBJ2-3; D is perhaps TRBD1 (6 bases). This CDR3 is built from 17 residues. The germline CDR1 and CDR2 sequences are MDHEN and SYDVKM. With 6 bases removed from V and 5 bases from J, the gap between germline ends came to 24 bases.

This clonotype was counted between two and nine times. The CDR3 nucleotides are TGTGCCAGCAGGACAGGGGGCGTAGGGGGCTACACCTTC. This encodes CASRTGGVGGYTF. The gene calls are TRBV28 and TRBJ1-2; 10 bases line up with TRBD1. V shed 6 bases and J 8 bases; nucleotides not matched to a gene: 6. The CDR3 spans 13 residues. The germline V gene encodes CDR1 MDHEN and CDR2 SYDVKM.

This clonotype has just one count. The chain uses TRBV7-9 and TRBJ1-4; possible D gene TRBD1, 6 bases. The CDR3 is 14 residues long. Germline loops: CDR1 SEHNR, CDR2 FQNEAQ (reference sequence). V shed 5 bases and J shed 8 bases, with 15 bases lying between them. CDR3 in amino acids: CASSETGSREKLFF. In DNA, the CDR3 is TGTGCCAGCAGCGAAACAGGGTCGAGGGAAAAACTGTTTTTT.

This clonotype was seen repeatedly, ten times or more. J is TRBJ1-2 and V is TRBV5-1; D call uncertain. Germline V gene data show CDR1 as SGHRS and CDR2 as YFSETQ. This CDR3 is built from 14 residues. The V and J ends lost 0 bases and 4 bases respectively, with 10 bases between them. Here the CDR3 reads CASSLAVGSYGYTF. CDR3 nucleotide sequence: TGCGCCAGCAGCTTGGCAGTTGGATCCTATGGCTACACCTTC.

This clonotype was seen at least ten times. The chain links TRBV28 to TRBJ2-7; no firm D call. This CDR3 has 11 amino acids. Deletions cut 5 bases from V and 1 base from J, with 3 bases between. Germline assignment: CDR1 MDHEN and CDR2 SYDVKM. The DNA for the CDR3 is TGTGCCAGCAGTGTTTCCTACGAGCAGTACTTC. Residues: CASSVSYEQYF.

This clonotype was seen more than once but under ten times. V is TRBV5-4 and J is TRBJ2-3; D might be TRBD1 (5 bases). Germline-derived CDR1 and CDR2 are SGHNT and YYREEE (reference sequence). This CDR3 has 14 amino acids. V lost 3 bases to trimming and J lost 2 bases, with 10 bases between them. CDR3 sequence reads: CASSWGKATDTQYF. CDR3 nucleotides: TGTGCCAGCAGCTGGGGCAAGGCCACAGATACGCAGTATTTT.